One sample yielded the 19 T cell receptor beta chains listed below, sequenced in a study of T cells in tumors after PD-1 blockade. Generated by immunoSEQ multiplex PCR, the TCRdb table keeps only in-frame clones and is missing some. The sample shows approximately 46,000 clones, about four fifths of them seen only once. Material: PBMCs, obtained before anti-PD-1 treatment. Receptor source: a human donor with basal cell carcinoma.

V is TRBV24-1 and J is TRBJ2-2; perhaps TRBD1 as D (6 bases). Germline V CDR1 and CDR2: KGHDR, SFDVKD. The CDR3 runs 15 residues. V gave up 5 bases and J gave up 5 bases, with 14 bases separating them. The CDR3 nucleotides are TGTGCCACCAGTGCCCAGGGGATGTGGACCGGGGAGCTGTTTTTT. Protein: CATSAQGMWTGELFF.

DNA for the CDR3: TGTGCCAGCAGTATATCCTATTCTGGGAATGAGCAGTTCTTC. Translation: CASSISYSGNEQFF. The V and J genes are TRBV7-9 and TRBJ2-1; the D is unclear. This CDR3 has 14 residues. Between the trimmed V and J ends, which lost 6 bases and 7 bases, there was a span of 16 bases. Germline CDR1 and CDR2: SEHNR and FQNEAQ (reference sequence).

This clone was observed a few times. CDR3 sequence (DNA): TGCGCCAGCAGCCAAGATTTTTGGGGTGAAGCTTTCTTT. It encodes CASSQDFWGEAFF. The V call is TRBV4-1, the J call TRBJ1-1; unclear D gene. The germline gives CDR1 MGHRA, CDR2 YSYEKL. The germline V and J ends were trimmed by 0 bases and 7 bases, with 9 bases remaining between them. This CDR3 has 13 residues.

The chain's CDR3 is CAWSQTSGGRETQYF. CDR3 sequence (DNA): TGTGCCTGGAGCCAGACTAGCGGGGGGCGAGAGACCCAGTACTTC. The rearrangement uses TRBV30 and TRBJ2-5; 13 nucleotides agree with TRBD2. This CDR3 has 15 residues. V gave up 3 bases and J gave up 4 bases; unmatched junction bases: 5. Germline V gene data show CDR1 as GTSNPN and CDR2 as SVGIG (reference sequence).

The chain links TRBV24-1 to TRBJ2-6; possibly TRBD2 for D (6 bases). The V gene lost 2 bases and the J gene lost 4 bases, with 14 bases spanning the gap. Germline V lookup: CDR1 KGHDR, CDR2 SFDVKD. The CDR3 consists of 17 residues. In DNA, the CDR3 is TGTGCCACCAGTGATTCGGGACGTGCGGGAGGGGCCAACGTCCTGACTTTC. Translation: CATSDSGRAGGANVLTF.

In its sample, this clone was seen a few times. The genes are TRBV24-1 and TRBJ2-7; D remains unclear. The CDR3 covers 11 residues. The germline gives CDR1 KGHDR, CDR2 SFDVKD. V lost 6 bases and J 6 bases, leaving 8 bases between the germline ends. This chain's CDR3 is CATSWGSEQYF. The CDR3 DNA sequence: TGTGCCACCAGTTGGGGATCCGAGCAGTACTTC.

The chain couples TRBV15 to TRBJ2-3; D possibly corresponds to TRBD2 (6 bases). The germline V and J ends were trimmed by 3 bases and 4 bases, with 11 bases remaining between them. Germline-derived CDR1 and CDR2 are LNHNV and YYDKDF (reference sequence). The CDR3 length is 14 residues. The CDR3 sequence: CATSSGTWADTQYF. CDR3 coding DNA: TGTGCCACCAGCAGCGGGACTTGGGCAGATACGCAGTATTTT. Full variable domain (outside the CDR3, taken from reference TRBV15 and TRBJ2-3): DAMVIQNPRYQVTQFGKPVTLSCSQTLNHNVMYWYQQKSSQAPKLLFHYYDKDFNNEADTPDNFQSRRPNTSFCFLDIRSPGLGDTAMYLCATSSGTWADTQYFGPGTRLTVL.

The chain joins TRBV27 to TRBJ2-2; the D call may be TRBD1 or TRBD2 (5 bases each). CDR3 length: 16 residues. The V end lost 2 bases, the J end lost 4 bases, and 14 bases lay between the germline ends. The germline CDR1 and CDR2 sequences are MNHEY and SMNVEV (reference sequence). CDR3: CASSLGGWGSTGELFF. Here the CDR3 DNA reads TGTGCCAGCAGTTTAGGGGGATGGGGGAGCACCGGGGAGCTGTTTTTT.

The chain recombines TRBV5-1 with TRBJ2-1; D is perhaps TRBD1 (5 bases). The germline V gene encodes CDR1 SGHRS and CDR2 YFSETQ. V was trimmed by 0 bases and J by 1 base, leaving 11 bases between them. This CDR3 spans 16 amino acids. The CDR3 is CASSLAGIRSYNEQFF. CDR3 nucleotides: TGCGCCAGCAGCTTGGCAGGGATACGTTCCTACAATGAGCAGTTCTTC.

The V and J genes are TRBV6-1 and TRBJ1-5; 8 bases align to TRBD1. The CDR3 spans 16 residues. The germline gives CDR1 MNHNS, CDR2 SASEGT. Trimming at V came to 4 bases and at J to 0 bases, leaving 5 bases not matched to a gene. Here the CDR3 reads CASSVRGQVSNQPQHF. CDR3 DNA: TGTGCCAGCAGTGTCCGGGGACAGGTTAGCAATCAGCCCCAGCATTTT.

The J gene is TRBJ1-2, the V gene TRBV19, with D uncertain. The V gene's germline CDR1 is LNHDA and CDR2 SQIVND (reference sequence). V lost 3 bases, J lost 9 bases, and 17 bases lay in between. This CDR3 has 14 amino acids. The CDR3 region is CASSISGPRESYTF. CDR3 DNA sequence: TGTGCCAGTAGTATTTCCGGACCTAGAGAGAGCTACACCTTC.

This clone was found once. In DNA form, the CDR3 reads TGTGCCAGCAGCTCTGGACTAGCGACGACAGATACGCAGTATTTT. Its translation is CASSSGLATTDTQYF. This chain uses TRBV7-6 with TRBJ2-3; 9 bases fit TRBD2. The CDR3 sequence is 15 residues long. Trimming at V came to 4 bases and at J to 3 bases, leaving 5 bases not matched to a gene. Germline loops: CDR1 SGHVS, CDR2 FNYEAQ.

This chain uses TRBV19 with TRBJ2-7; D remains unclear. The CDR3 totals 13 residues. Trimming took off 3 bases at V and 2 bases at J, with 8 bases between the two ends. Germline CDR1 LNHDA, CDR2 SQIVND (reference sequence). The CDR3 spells CASSITQTYEQYF. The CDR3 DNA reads TGTGCCAGTAGTATCACACAGACCTACGAGCAGTACTTC.

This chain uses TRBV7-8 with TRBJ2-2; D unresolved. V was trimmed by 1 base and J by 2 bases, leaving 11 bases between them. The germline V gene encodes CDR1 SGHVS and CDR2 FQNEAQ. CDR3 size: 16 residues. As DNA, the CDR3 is TGTGCCAGCAGCTTAGGATTCCCGGCAAACACCGGGGAGCTGTTTTTT. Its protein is CASSLGFPANTGELFF.

The CDR3 here is CASRVAGGGYNEQFF. The DNA for the CDR3 is TGTGCCAGCAGAGTAGCGGGAGGGGGGTACAATGAGCAGTTCTTC. The rearrangement links TRBV2 to TRBJ2-1, with 11 bases matching TRBD2. The CDR3 spans 15 residues. Trimming removed 6 bases from V and 4 bases from J; junction bases left unmatched: 5. From germline, CDR1 is SNHLY and CDR2 FYNNEI.

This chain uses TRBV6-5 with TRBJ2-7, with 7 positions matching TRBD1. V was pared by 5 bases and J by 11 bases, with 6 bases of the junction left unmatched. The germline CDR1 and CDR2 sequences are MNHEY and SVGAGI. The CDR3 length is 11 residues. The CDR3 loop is CASSTSGTEYF. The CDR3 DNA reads TGTGCCAGCAGTACCTCCGGGACAGAGTACTTC.

The CDR3 region is CASSLGGNTIYF. Here the CDR3 DNA reads TGTGCCAGCAGTTTAGGAGGAAACACCATATATTTT. This chain links TRBV28 with TRBJ1-3; no clear D. V was shortened by 2 bases and J by 4 bases, with 3 bases between the two germline ends. Per germline, CDR1 MDHEN and CDR2 SYDVKM. The CDR3 loop spans 12 amino acids. The whole variable domain, filled in from reference TRBV28 and TRBJ1-3, reads DVKVTQSSRYLVKRTGEKVFLECVQDMDHENMFWYRQDPGLGLRLIYFSYDVKMKEKGDIPEGYSVSREKKERFSLILESASTNQTSMYLCASSLGGNTIYFGEGSWLTVV.

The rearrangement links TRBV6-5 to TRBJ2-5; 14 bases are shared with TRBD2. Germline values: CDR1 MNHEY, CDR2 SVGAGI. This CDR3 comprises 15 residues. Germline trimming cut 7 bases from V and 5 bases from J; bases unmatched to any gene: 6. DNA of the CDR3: TGTGCCAGCACGTCGGGACTAGCGGGAGAGGAGACCCAGTACTTC. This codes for CASTSGLAGEETQYF.

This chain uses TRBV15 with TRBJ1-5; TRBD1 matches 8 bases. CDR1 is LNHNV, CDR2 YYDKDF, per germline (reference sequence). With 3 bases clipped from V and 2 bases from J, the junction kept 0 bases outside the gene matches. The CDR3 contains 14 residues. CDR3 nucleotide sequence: TGTGCCACCAGCAGGGGACAGGGCAATCAGCCCCAGCATTTT. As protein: CATSRGQGNQPQHF. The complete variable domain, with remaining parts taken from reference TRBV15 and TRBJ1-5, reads DAMVIQNPRYQVTQFGKPVTLSCSQTLNHNVMYWYQQKSSQAPKLLFHYYDKDFNNEADTPDNFQSRRPNTSFCFLDIRSPGLGDTAMYLCATSRGQGNQPQHFGDGTRLSIL.